The 30 T cell receptor beta chains in this list originate from one sample, sequenced in a study of identical twins. One entry per CDR3 protein, called by TCRdb with MiXCR from the 5' RACE reads. The table lists some 730,000 distinct CDR3 sequences, 15% to 20% of them singletons. These data are also associated with another study on T cells expressing NK-cell markers.

Sequenced: PBMCs. The receptor source for this set is a woman under 30 in good health.

This clonotype was counted a few times. The chain joins TRBV12-3 or TRBV12-4 to TRBJ1-4; D remains unclear. V lost 3 bases and J 5 bases, leaving 4 bases between the germline ends. The CDR3 is 12 amino acids. The DNA of the CDR3 is TGTGCCAGCAGTTTTCGCAATGAAAAACTGTTTTTT. It codes for CASSFRNEKLFF.

To note about this clonotype: At one of its ends the junction is not consistent with the germline gene, which may arise from a read error. This chain uses TRBV20-1 with TRBJ2-4; D may be TRBD1 or TRBD2 (5 bases each). This CDR3 comprises 15 residues. The germline gives CDR1 DFQATT, CDR2 SNEGSKA (reference sequence). The CDR3 loop is CSARRGVTPKIIQYF. CDR3 DNA: TGCAGTGCCAGGAGAGGGGTTACCCCCAAAATCATTCAGTACTTC.

The DNA of the CDR3 is TGCGCCAGCAGCTTGCGGACAGGGGGCGACTACGAGCAGTACTTC. Its translation: CASSLRTGGDYEQYF. V gene TRBV5-1 combines with J gene TRBJ2-7, with 11 positions matching TRBD1. This CDR3 is built from 15 residues. Trimming at V came to 1 base and at J to 3 bases, leaving 3 bases not matched to a gene. CDR1 SGHRS and CDR2 YFSETQ come from the germline V gene. Filled out from reference TRBV5-1 and TRBJ2-7, the complete variable domain reads KAGVTQTPRYLIKTRGQQVTLSCSPISGHRSVSWYQQTPGQGLQFLFEYFSETQRNKGNFPGRFSGRQFSNSRSEMNVSTLELGDSALYLCASSLRTGGDYEQYFGPGTRLTVT.

The chain employs TRBV20-1 and TRBJ2-1, with 9 bases aligning to TRBD2. This CDR3 is built from 14 residues. Looked up from germline, CDR1 is DFQATT and CDR2 is SNEGSKA (reference sequence). J was trimmed by 5 bases and V by 6 bases; bases with no gene match: 8. The CDR3 here is CSARPTSGNNEQFF. Here the CDR3 DNA reads TGCAGTGCCCGGCCGACTAGCGGAAACAATGAGCAGTTCTTC.

The rearrangement joins TRBV2 to TRBJ2-1; D is possibly TRBD2 (5 bases). Trimming stripped 7 bases from V and 10 bases from J, with 11 bases between. The germline V gene has CDR1 SNHLY and CDR2 FYNNEI. This CDR3 contains 11 residues. CDR3 loop: CASTGTREQFF. CDR3 DNA sequence: TGTGCCAGCACCGGTACTAGGGAGCAGTTCTTC.

This sequence joins TRBV29-1 and TRBJ2-2, with a weak D call TRBD1 (6 bases). The CDR3 runs 14 residues. Germline lookup yields CDR1 SQVTM and CDR2 ANQGSEA. Trimming took off 5 bases at V and 4 bases at J, with 14 bases between the two ends. CDR3 region: CSVTQGRGTGELFF. The CDR3 bases are TGCAGCGTTACACAGGGTCGAGGCACCGGGGAGCTGTTTTTT.

This clonotype was detected only a few times. V and J are TRBV20-1 and TRBJ2-5; D is undetermined. The CDR3 runs to 13 residues. V was pared by 0 bases and J by 7 bases, with 12 bases between. CDR1 is DFQATT, CDR2 SNEGSKA, per germline (reference sequence). In DNA form, the CDR3 reads TGCAGTGCTAGAGATCCCAAGGCCTGGACCCAGTACTTC. This sequence encodes CSARDPKAWTQYF.

The sample holds a few counts of this clonotype. V and J are TRBV6-1 and TRBJ2-5, with TRBD1 matching over 7 bases. The CDR3 is made up of 16 amino acids. The V gene's germline CDR1 is MNHNS and CDR2 SASEGT. The J segment lost 2 bases and the V segment lost 6 bases, leaving 12 bases of the junction unmatched. As DNA, the CDR3 is TGTGCCAGCAGAACGACGACAGGGTTAGGGCAAGAGACCCAGTACTTC. It specifies CASRTTTGLGQETQYF.

This clonotype was counted only a few times. This chain connects TRBV12-3 or TRBV12-4 to TRBJ2-7; no reliable D call. The CDR3 spans 12 residues. V was cut by 3 bases and J by 4 bases, with 7 bases left in between. CDR3 loop: CASSFDKYEQYF. Here the CDR3 DNA reads TGTGCCAGCAGTTTTGATAAGTACGAGCAGTACTTC.

At least ten counts were recorded for this clonotype. The chain employs TRBV5-6 and TRBJ2-2; 7 bases match TRBD2. Per the germline V gene, CDR1 is SGHDT and CDR2 is YYEEEE. The CDR3 spans 17 residues. V lost 0 bases and J lost 5; bases outside the gene matches: 10. CDR3 loop: CASSLEVSGRGTGELFF. CDR3 coding DNA: TGTGCCAGCAGCTTGGAAGTTAGCGGGCGAGGGACCGGGGAGCTGTTTTTT.

The CDR3 spells CSVQGPGYTF. As DNA, the CDR3 is TGCAGCGTTCAAGGGCCCGGCTACACCTTC. V usage is TRBV29-1 and J usage is TRBJ1-2; D gene uncertain. V was cut by 5 bases and J by 8 bases, with 9 bases left in between. The CDR3 has 10 amino acids. Looked up from germline, CDR1 is SQVTM and CDR2 is ANQGSEA.

This clonotype was observed at least ten times. The chain links TRBV2 to TRBJ2-7; the D is unclear. V was pared by 6 bases and J by 5 bases, with 11 bases between. This CDR3 region has 12 residues. The germline gives CDR1 SNHLY, CDR2 FYNNEI. Written as DNA, the CDR3 is TGTGCCAGCAGCCTCGGAGTCCACGAGCAGTACTTC. It specifies CASSLGVHEQYF.

This clonotype has at least ten counts. The chain carries TRBV7-2 and TRBJ2-1; 14 bases map to TRBD2. The V gene end was trimmed by 1 base and the J gene end by 7 bases; junction bases not matched to a gene: 3. CDR3 length: 16 residues. Germline V lookup: CDR1 SGHTA, CDR2 FQGNSA. The CDR3 bases are TGTGCCAGCAGCTTAGGAGGGACTAGCGGGAGTAATGAGCAGTTCTTC. It specifies CASSLGGTSGSNEQFF.

This chain joins TRBV10-1 and TRBJ2-2, with D perhaps being TRBD1 or TRBD2 (6 bases each). Trimming removed 6 bases from V and 3 bases from J, with 8 bases in between. Germline-derived CDR1 and CDR2 are WNHNN and SYGVQD (reference sequence). This CDR3 is 13 amino acids long. The CDR3 nucleotides are TGCGCCAGCAGGGAGGGGGACACCGGGGAGCTGTTTTTT. Protein sequence: CASREGDTGELFF.

This chain joins TRBV14 and TRBJ1-2; no firm D call. V lost 5 bases to trimming and J lost 2 bases, with 12 bases between them. The CDR3 has 14 amino acids. From germline, CDR1 is SGHDN and CDR2 FVKESK. DNA of the CDR3: TGTGCCAGCAGCGAAGTCGGCACCAACTATGGCTACACCTTC. Protein product: CASSEVGTNYGYTF.

This clonotype came up a few times. The chain uses TRBV12-3 or TRBV12-4 and TRBJ2-2; the D gene is possibly TRBD2 (7 bases). The V end was cut by 3 bases, the J end by 7 bases, with 15 bases between. The CDR3 runs to 15 residues. The CDR3 DNA is TGTGCCAGCAGTTTCGTTCGGGGGGCTGGCGGGGAGCTGTTTTTT. Translated, it gives CASSFVRGAGGELFF.

This clonotype was seen a handful of times. The chain has TRBV12-3 or TRBV12-4 and TRBJ1-4; D not resolved. This CDR3 has 12 amino acids. V lost 6 bases, J lost 11 bases, and 13 bases lay in between. The CDR3 DNA reads TGTGCCAGCAGGAGAAGGCAGGAGAAACTGTTTTTT. It encodes CASRRRQEKLFF.

The chain couples TRBV7-3 to TRBJ2-1; 9 bases are a match to TRBD1. CDR3 length: 15 residues. The V gene end was trimmed by 2 bases and the J gene end by 6 bases; junction bases not matched to a gene: 5. From germline, CDR1 is SGHTA and CDR2 FQGTGA. The DNA for the CDR3 is TGTGCCAGCAGCTTATCAGGGGACAGGGCCAATGAGCAGTTCTTC. Translation gives CASSLSGDRANEQFF.

This clonotype appeared a few times. The V gene is TRBV19, the J gene TRBJ1-2, with a tentative D call TRBD1 (5 bases). Germline CDR1 and CDR2: LNHDA and SQIVND (reference sequence). V lost 8 bases and J 4 bases, leaving 14 bases between the germline ends. The CDR3 runs 13 residues. The CDR3 coding sequence is TGTGCCAGTTGGGGCAAAGGCGGCTATGGCTACACCTTC. Translation: CASWGKGGYGYTF.

This chain uses TRBV25-1 with TRBJ1-1; no definite D call. The V gene's germline CDR1 is MGHDK and CDR2 SYGVNS. Deletions cut 4 bases from V and 5 bases from J, with 11 bases between. This CDR3 spans 13 amino acids. The CDR3 is CASSGYGLTEAFF. The DNA for the CDR3 is TGTGCCAGCAGTGGCTACGGACTGACTGAAGCTTTCTTT.

The chain links TRBV20-1 to TRBJ2-3, with D perhaps TRBD1 or TRBD2 (6 bases each). In germline, CDR1 is DFQATT, CDR2 SNEGSKA (reference sequence). The CDR3 runs 14 residues. The V gene lost 6 bases and the J gene lost 6 bases, with 19 bases spanning the gap. The CDR3 here is CSAKGDFVSDTQYF. The CDR3 DNA reads as TGCAGTGCCAAGGGGGACTTCGTCTCTGATACGCAGTATTTT.

The chain employs TRBV5-6 and TRBJ1-1; 8 bases line up with TRBD1. The CDR3 is 15 amino acids. CDR1 and CDR2 from the germline V gene are SGHDT and YYEEEE. With 4 bases clipped from V and 8 bases from J, the junction kept 13 bases outside the gene matches. The CDR3 protein is CASSHRGQDRLEAFF. Written as DNA, the CDR3 is TGTGCCAGCAGCCACCGGGGACAGGACAGGTTAGAAGCTTTCTTT.

There are a few counts of this clonotype. The J gene is TRBJ2-1, the V gene TRBV5-1; unclear D gene. The CDR3 consists of 16 residues. Trimming removed 6 bases at V and 0 bases at J, with 16 bases between. Germline CDR1 and CDR2: SGHRS and YFSETQ. DNA for the CDR3: TGCGCCAGCACCTTAACCGACCGTAGCTCCTACAATGAGCAGTTCTTC. It codes for CASTLTDRSSYNEQFF.

This clonotype was detected many times. V usage is TRBV12-5 and J usage is TRBJ2-7; TRBD2 might be the D (6 bases). Trimming stripped 7 bases from V and 6 bases from J, with 10 bases between. This CDR3 spans 11 amino acids. CDR1 LGHNT and CDR2 FRNRAP come from the germline V gene. The CDR3 spells CASVWRGEQYF. The CDR3 nucleotides read TGTGCTAGTGTTTGGAGGGGCGAGCAGTACTTC.

The chain links TRBV20-1 to TRBJ2-3; TRBD2 is a possible D gene (5 bases). The V gene lost 0 bases and the J gene lost 0 bases, with 16 bases spanning the gap. The CDR3 is 17 amino acids. CDR1 DFQATT and CDR2 SNEGSKA come from the germline V gene (reference sequence). The CDR3 sequence is CSARDLGLKFSTDTQYF. CDR3 DNA sequence: TGCAGTGCTAGAGATCTCGGACTGAAATTTAGCACAGATACGCAGTATTTT.

This clonotype was counted only a few times. The CDR3 spells CASSFGTGPTDTQYF. The CDR3, as DNA: TGTGCCAGCAGTTTTGGGACAGGGCCCACAGATACGCAGTATTTT. The chain couples TRBV12-3 or TRBV12-4 to TRBJ2-3; 9 bases are shared with TRBD1. This CDR3 is built from 15 residues. Trimming removed 3 bases from V and 2 bases from J; junction bases left unmatched: 3.

There are many counts of this clonotype. The chain combines TRBV5-1 with TRBJ2-1, with 9 bases aligning to TRBD2. The germline CDR1 and CDR2 sequences are SGHRS and YFSETQ. After removal of 2 bases from V and 10 bases from J, the junction contained 1 base not matched to a gene. CDR3 length: 12 amino acids. In DNA form, the CDR3 reads TGCGCCAGCAGCTTAGCGGGGGGCGAGCAGTTCTTC. Its translation: CASSLAGGEQFF.

J is TRBJ2-1 and V is TRBV11-2; TRBD1 agrees at 7 bases. The germline V gene has CDR1 SGHAT and CDR2 FQNNGV. V lost 0 bases and J lost 9; bases outside the gene matches: 8. The CDR3 consists of 15 residues. The CDR3 bases are TGTGCCAGCAGCTTAGACGGAAGGGGGCAGGGTGAGCAGTTCTTC. Its protein is CASSLDGRGQGEQFF.

The table lists this clonotype with a few counts. The rearrangement links TRBV28 to TRBJ2-4; 7 nucleotides align to TRBD1. From germline, CDR1 is MDHEN and CDR2 SYDVKM. V was clipped by 9 bases and J by 0 bases; unmatched bases: 2. The CDR3 is 13 residues long. In DNA, the CDR3 is TGTGCCAGGACAGGGAGAGCCAAAAACATTCAGTACTTC. Encoded protein: CARTGRAKNIQYF.

This chain joins TRBV12-3 or TRBV12-4 and TRBJ2-3, with D maybe TRBD2 (6 bases). The CDR3 spans 14 residues. Trimming took off 6 bases at V and 2 bases at J, with 12 bases between the two ends. This CDR3 reads CASRVSGVTDTQYF. In nucleotides, the CDR3 is TGTGCCAGCAGGGTTAGCGGAGTCACAGATACGCAGTATTTT.